This T cell receptor (beta chain) came from a study of identical twins. Trimming left V 0 bases short and J 14 bases short, with 16 bases between. CDR1 and CDR2 from the germline V gene are LGHNA and YSLEER. The CDR3 has 14 amino acids. In its sample, this clonotype was seen many times. Its matching antigen is unknown. Using its own MiXCR run on the 5' RACE reads, TCRdb lists one record per CDR3 protein. The data show 690,000 or so distinct CDR3 sequences, roughly 6.2% seen once. The study's findings and limits: Within twin pairs, the out-of-frame alpha sequences they shared showed excess low generation probability.

The sequence came from a man aged 18 to 35 in good health. J is TRBJ1-4 and V is TRBV4-3, with D possibly TRBD1 on 5 matching bases. The sequencing input was naive T cells sorted from blood. The CDR3 protein is CASSQDMIGEGLFF. In nucleotides, the CDR3 is TGCGCCAGCAGCCAAGACATGATAGGGGAAGGGCTGTTTTTT.